A selection of T cell receptor beta chains follows, all from one sample in a study of T cells after posttransplantation cyclophosphamide. Data came from immunoSEQ multiplex PCR; TCRdb stores just in-frame clones and leaves some out. Recorded here are around 8,000 clones, none singletons. Specimen: PBMCs, collected after an allogeneic stem cell transplant with post-transplant cyclophosphamide. These receptors came from a male patient aged 25 to 39 who received an allogeneic stem cell transplant from an unrelated donor, was CMV-positive, and had acute and chronic GVHD. These T cells may partly come from the graft donor. Both conserved end residues are part of each CDR3. Fields, in order: clone size, D gene, V gene, J gene, CDR3 DNA, CDR3 protein. The D gene is left open where the match is weak. The size field reads once, few, many or a size class.

clone_size: medium-sized; d_call: NA; v_call: TRBV10-3; j_call: TRBJ1-2; cdr3_nt: TGTGCCATCAGCGTCGATGGCTACACCTTC; cdr3_aa: CAISVDGYTF
clone_size: many; d_call: TRBD1; v_call: TRBV30; j_call: TRBJ1-3; cdr3_nt: TGTGCCTGGAGTGTAGGGACAGTTGGAAACACCATATATTTT; cdr3_aa: CAWSVGTVGNTIYF
clone_size: few; d_call: TRBD2; v_call: TRBV30; j_call: TRBJ2-7; cdr3_nt: TGTGCCTGGACTTCAGCGGGGGCCGAGCAGTACTTC; cdr3_aa: CAWTSAGAEQYF
clone_size: many; d_call: NA; v_call: TRBV27; j_call: TRBJ1-2; cdr3_nt: TGTGCCAGCAGTTTGGGGGGGGGCCGCTATGGCTACACCTTC; cdr3_aa: CASSLGGGRYGYTF
clone_size: many; d_call: NA; v_call: TRBV2; j_call: TRBJ1-3; cdr3_nt: TGTGCCAGCAGTGAGCGGAGGGGAGACTCTGGAAACACCATATATTTT; cdr3_aa: CASSERRGDSGNTIYF
clone_size: many; d_call: TRBD1; v_call: TRBV5-4; j_call: TRBJ1-1; cdr3_nt: TGTGCCAGCAGCCAGGACAGGAATCGGGCTTTCTTT; cdr3_aa: CASSQDRNRAFF
clone_size: many; d_call: NA; v_call: TRBV5-1; j_call: TRBJ2-1; cdr3_nt: TGCGCCAGCAGCTCCCGGGGTAGCACTGAGCAGTTCTTC; cdr3_aa: CASSSRGSTEQFF
clone_size: many; d_call: NA; v_call: TRBV25-1; j_call: TRBJ2-5; cdr3_nt: TGTGCCAGCAGCCCCCAAATGAATAGGACATATCAAGAGACCCAGTACTTC; cdr3_aa: CASSPQMNRTYQETQYF
clone_size: many; d_call: TRBD2; v_call: TRBV28; j_call: TRBJ2-3; cdr3_nt: TGTGCCAGCCTAATAGCGGGAGCCACAGATACGCAGTATTTT; cdr3_aa: CASLIAGATDTQYF
clone_size: many; d_call: NA; v_call: TRBV7-6; j_call: TRBJ2-5; cdr3_nt: TGTGCCAGCAGCTTAGGGCCCCAAGAGACCCAGTACTTC; cdr3_aa: CASSLGPQETQYF
clone_size: large; d_call: TRBD1; v_call: TRBV6-6; j_call: TRBJ1-1; cdr3_nt: TGTGCCAGCAGTCTTTCGGACAGGGCGGCTGAAGCTTTCTTT; cdr3_aa: CASSLSDRAAEAFF
clone_size: many; d_call: NA; v_call: TRBV6-2/TRBV6-3; j_call: TRBJ2-5; cdr3_nt: TGTGCCAGCAGTCCCGTCCAAGAGACCCAGTACTTC; cdr3_aa: CASSPVQETQYF
clone_size: many; d_call: NA; v_call: TRBV10-3; j_call: TRBJ1-1; cdr3_nt: TGTGCCATCACCTCCGGGGGGGGGACTGAAGCTTTCTTT; cdr3_aa: CAITSGGGTEAFF
clone_size: medium-sized; d_call: TRBD1; v_call: TRBV2; j_call: TRBJ2-7; cdr3_nt: TGTGCCAGCAGTGTGGGGACAGGGGACTACGAGCAGTACTTC; cdr3_aa: CASSVGTGDYEQYF
clone_size: many; d_call: TRBD2; v_call: TRBV7-2; j_call: TRBJ2-7; cdr3_nt: TGTGCCAGCAGCCCGTACGGACTAGCTTACGAGCAGTACTTC; cdr3_aa: CASSPYGLAYEQYF
clone_size: many; d_call: NA; v_call: TRBV7-9; j_call: TRBJ2-3; cdr3_nt: TGTGCCAGCAGCCCGCGACAGACTACAGATACGCAGTATTTT; cdr3_aa: CASSPRQTTDTQYF
clone_size: many; d_call: NA; v_call: TRBV5-6; j_call: TRBJ1-2; cdr3_nt: TGTGCCAGCAGCCCGACTGCGGGAGGATATGGCTACACCTTC; cdr3_aa: CASSPTAGGYGYTF
clone_size: many; d_call: NA; v_call: TRBV12-3/TRBV12-4; j_call: TRBJ2-1; cdr3_nt: TGTGCCAGCAGTTCCTCCTCGGGCCTTTCAGGGGCCTACAATGAGCAGTTCTTC; cdr3_aa: CASSSSSGLSGAYNEQFF
clone_size: many; d_call: NA; v_call: TRBV4-3; j_call: TRBJ2-1; cdr3_nt: TGCGCCAGCAGCCAAAATAGTGCGAGAGATGAGCAGTTCTTC; cdr3_aa: CASSQNSARDEQFF
clone_size: many; d_call: TRBD1; v_call: TRBV11-2; j_call: TRBJ2-7; cdr3_nt: TGTGCCAGCAGCTCGGACAGGGATTCTTACGAGCAGTACTTC; cdr3_aa: CASSSDRDSYEQYF
clone_size: many; d_call: NA; v_call: TRBV27; j_call: TRBJ2-7; cdr3_nt: TGTGCCAGCAGTTTTGCAGGGATCGGCGAGCAGTACTTC; cdr3_aa: CASSFAGIGEQYF
clone_size: medium-sized; d_call: TRBD1; v_call: TRBV12-3/TRBV12-4; j_call: TRBJ2-1; cdr3_nt: TGTGCCAGCAGTTGGGAGACAGGGAGCTCCTACAATGAGCAGTTCTTC; cdr3_aa: CASSWETGSSYNEQFF
clone_size: many; d_call: TRBD2; v_call: TRBV27; j_call: TRBJ2-1; cdr3_nt: TGTGCCAGCAGTTTTCCCGGGACTACCGACAATGAGCAGTTCTTC; cdr3_aa: CASSFPGTTDNEQFF
clone_size: many; d_call: NA; v_call: TRBV27; j_call: TRBJ2-3; cdr3_nt: TGTGCCAGCACCTCGTCGTGGGCCACAGATACGCAGTATTTT; cdr3_aa: CASTSSWATDTQYF
clone_size: many; d_call: TRBD1; v_call: TRBV7-2; j_call: TRBJ1-5; cdr3_nt: TGTGCCAGCAGCGGTCGACAGGGTGGTTCGGCACATTTT; cdr3_aa: CASSGRQGGSAHF
clone_size: many; d_call: NA; v_call: TRBV9; j_call: TRBJ1-1; cdr3_nt: TGTGCCAGCAGCGTAGCCACAGGGCTCATGAACACTGAAGCTTTCTTT; cdr3_aa: CASSVATGLMNTEAFF
clone_size: many; d_call: NA; v_call: TRBV6-2/TRBV6-3; j_call: TRBJ2-2; cdr3_nt: TGTGCCAGCAGGTCACAGGGCACCGGGGAGCTGTTTTTT; cdr3_aa: CASRSQGTGELFF
clone_size: many; d_call: NA; v_call: TRBV6-2/TRBV6-3; j_call: TRBJ2-6; cdr3_nt: TGTGCCAGCAGTCCACATCCTGGGACATTCCGCTCTGGGGCCAACGTCCTGACTTTC; cdr3_aa: CASSPHPGTFRSGANVLTF
clone_size: many; d_call: TRBD1; v_call: TRBV11-2; j_call: TRBJ1-1; cdr3_nt: TGTGCCAGCAGCTCCACCGGGACAGGGGTGCTAAGGGCTTTCTTT; cdr3_aa: CASSSTGTGVLRAFF
clone_size: many; d_call: NA; v_call: TRBV4-1; j_call: TRBJ2-4; cdr3_nt: TGCGCCACCGCCTCGGGGTCCGTGGGAAACATTCAGTACTTC; cdr3_aa: CATASGSVGNIQYF
clone_size: many; d_call: NA; v_call: TRBV18; j_call: TRBJ1-4; cdr3_nt: TGTGCCAGCTCACCAAATTCAGGATTGGATGAAAAACTGTTTTTT; cdr3_aa: CASSPNSGLDEKLFF
clone_size: many; d_call: NA; v_call: TRBV19; j_call: TRBJ2-3; cdr3_nt: TGTGCCACCACGCGGGACTCCTTGGATACGCAGTATTTT; cdr3_aa: CATTRDSLDTQYF
clone_size: many; d_call: TRBD2; v_call: TRBV4-2; j_call: TRBJ2-7; cdr3_nt: TGTGCCAGCAGCCAAGGGACTAGCGGCGCCAGGGAGCAGTACTTC; cdr3_aa: CASSQGTSGAREQYF
clone_size: many; d_call: TRBD1; v_call: TRBV7-2; j_call: TRBJ2-3; cdr3_nt: TGTGCCAGCAGCCCCCACAGGGGTTTCACAGATACGCAGTATTTT; cdr3_aa: CASSPHRGFTDTQYF
clone_size: many; d_call: TRBD2; v_call: TRBV6-2/TRBV6-3; j_call: TRBJ2-3; cdr3_nt: TGTGCCAGCAGAAAGGGACTAGCGGGGACCACAGATACGCAGTATTTT; cdr3_aa: CASRKGLAGTTDTQYF
clone_size: many; d_call: TRBD1; v_call: TRBV7-9; j_call: TRBJ2-2; cdr3_nt: TGTGCCAGCAGCCACTATGACACAGGGGCGAACACCGGGGAGCTGTTTTTT; cdr3_aa: CASSHYDTGANTGELFF
clone_size: medium-sized; d_call: TRBD1; v_call: TRBV10-1; j_call: TRBJ2-7; cdr3_nt: TGCGCCAGCAGTGTGGACAGGGGAGGCTACGAGCAGTACTTC; cdr3_aa: CASSVDRGGYEQYF
clone_size: many; d_call: TRBD1; v_call: TRBV15; j_call: TRBJ2-3; cdr3_nt: TGTGCCACCAGCAGAGGACAGGGGAGAGATACGCAGTATTTT; cdr3_aa: CATSRGQGRDTQYF
clone_size: many; d_call: TRBD1; v_call: TRBV12-3/TRBV12-4; j_call: TRBJ2-6; cdr3_nt: TGTGCCAGCAGTCTCCGACAGGGTTCCAACGTCCTGACTTTC; cdr3_aa: CASSLRQGSNVLTF
clone_size: many; d_call: NA; v_call: TRBV9; j_call: TRBJ2-1; cdr3_nt: TGTGCCAGCAGCGTAGACAGGGATGAGCAGTTCTTC; cdr3_aa: CASSVDRDEQFF
clone_size: many; d_call: NA; v_call: TRBV4-3; j_call: TRBJ1-3; cdr3_nt: TGCGCCAGCAGCCAAGATCTGTGGCGGACTGGAAACACCATATATTTT; cdr3_aa: CASSQDLWRTGNTIYF
clone_size: few; d_call: NA; v_call: TRBV9; j_call: TRBJ2-1; cdr3_nt: TGTGCCAGCAGCGAATATACAGGGTCCTACAATGGGCAGTTCTTC; cdr3_aa: CASSEYTGSYNGQFF
clone_size: many; d_call: TRBD1; v_call: TRBV2; j_call: TRBJ2-2; cdr3_nt: TGTGCCAGCAGCCTACAGGGGGCGAAGAACACCGGGGAGCTGTTTTTT; cdr3_aa: CASSLQGAKNTGELFF
clone_size: many; d_call: TRBD2; v_call: TRBV11-2; j_call: TRBJ2-1; cdr3_nt: TGTGCCAGCAGCTTAGTTGCGGGAGGGATCTATGAGCAGTTCTTC; cdr3_aa: CASSLVAGGIYEQFF
clone_size: many; d_call: NA; v_call: TRBV15; j_call: TRBJ1-5; cdr3_nt: TGTGCCACCAGCCGTGAAGGTGGCAATCAGCCCCAGCATTTT; cdr3_aa: CATSREGGNQPQHF
clone_size: medium-sized; d_call: NA; v_call: TRBV25-1; j_call: TRBJ1-4; cdr3_nt: TGTGCCAGCAGTGACGTGGGCCACAGGGAAAAACTGTTTTTT; cdr3_aa: CASSDVGHREKLFF
clone_size: many; d_call: TRBD1; v_call: TRBV7-2; j_call: TRBJ1-2; cdr3_nt: TGTGCCAGCAGCCAGGACAGGAACTATGGCTACACCTTC; cdr3_aa: CASSQDRNYGYTF
clone_size: many; d_call: NA; v_call: TRBV7-7; j_call: TRBJ1-1; cdr3_nt: TGTGCTAGCAGCTTAGAGGTAGGGACTGAAGCTTTCTTT; cdr3_aa: CASSLEVGTEAFF
clone_size: many; d_call: NA; v_call: TRBV6-6; j_call: TRBJ1-1; cdr3_nt: TGTGCCAGCAGTGCGAGGGGTTTAGGCTTGAACACTGAAGCTTTCTTT; cdr3_aa: CASSARGLGLNTEAFF
clone_size: large; d_call: NA; v_call: TRBV19; j_call: TRBJ1-3; cdr3_nt: TGTGCCAGTAGTATCATCTCTGGAAACACCATATATTTT; cdr3_aa: CASSIISGNTIYF
clone_size: many; d_call: NA; v_call: TRBV5-1; j_call: TRBJ2-3; cdr3_nt: TGCGCCAGCAGCCCCGGACAGTACACAGATACGCAGTATTTT; cdr3_aa: CASSPGQYTDTQYF
clone_size: many; d_call: NA; v_call: TRBV14; j_call: TRBJ2-5; cdr3_nt: TGTGCCAGCAGCCCCACCAGGGGCACCCAAGAGACCCAGTACTTC; cdr3_aa: CASSPTRGTQETQYF